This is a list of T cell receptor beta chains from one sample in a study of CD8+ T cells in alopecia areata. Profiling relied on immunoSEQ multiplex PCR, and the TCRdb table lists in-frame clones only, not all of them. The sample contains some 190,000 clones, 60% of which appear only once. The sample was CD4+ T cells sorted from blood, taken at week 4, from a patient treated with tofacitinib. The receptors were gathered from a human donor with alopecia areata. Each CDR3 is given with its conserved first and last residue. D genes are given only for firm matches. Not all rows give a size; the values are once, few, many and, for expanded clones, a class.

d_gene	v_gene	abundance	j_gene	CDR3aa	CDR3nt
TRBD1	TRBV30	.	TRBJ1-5	CAWSGGTVNQPQHF	TGTGCCTGGAGTGGGGGGACAGTGAATCAGCCCCAGCATTTT
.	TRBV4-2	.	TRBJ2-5	CASSQDRGRQETQYF	TGTGCCAGCAGCCAAGATCGGGGGCGCCAAGAGACCCAGTACTTC
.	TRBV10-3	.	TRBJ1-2	CAISEPQGMSYGYTF	TGTGCCATCAGTGAGCCGCAGGGTATGAGTTATGGCTACACCTTC
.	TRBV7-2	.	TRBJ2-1	CASSLSGSSYNEQFF	TGTGCCAGCAGCTTGAGCGGTTCCTCCTACAATGAGCAGTTCTTC
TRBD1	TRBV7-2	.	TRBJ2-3	CASSSDRGSTDTQYF	TGTGCCAGCAGCTCGGACAGGGGTAGCACAGATACGCAGTATTTT
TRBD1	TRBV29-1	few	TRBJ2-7	CSVIGGEGEQYF	TGCAGCGTAATAGGGGGCGAGGGTGAGCAGTACTTC
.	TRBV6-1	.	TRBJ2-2	CASTPVGGELFF	TGTGCCAGCACCCCGGTGGGGGGGGAGCTGTTTTTT
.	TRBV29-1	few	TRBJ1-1	CSAKTQGWTEAFF	TGCAGCGCAAAGACTCAGGGTTGGACTGAAGCTTTCTTT
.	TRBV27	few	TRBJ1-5	CASSFGALSNQPQHF	TGTGCCAGCAGTTTTGGGGCGTTAAGCAATCAGCCCCAGCATTTT
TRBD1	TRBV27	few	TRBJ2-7	CASKRSGGSYEQYF	TGTGCCAGCAAGAGATCAGGGGGCTCCTACGAGCAGTACTTC
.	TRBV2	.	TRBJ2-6	CASSEQVPSSGANVLTF	TGTGCCAGCAGTGAACAGGTTCCGAGCTCTGGGGCCAACGTCCTGACTTTC
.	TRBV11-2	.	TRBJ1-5	CASSPGLSNQPQHF	TGTGCCAGCAGCCCGGGACTGAGCAATCAGCCCCAGCATTTT
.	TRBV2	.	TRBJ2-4	CASSLVRGVKNIQYF	TGTGCCAGCAGTCTGGTCCGCGGGGTCAAAAACATTCAGTACTTC
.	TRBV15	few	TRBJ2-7	CATSKRPYSYEQYF	TGTGCCACCAGCAAACGACCGTACTCCTACGAGCAGTACTTC
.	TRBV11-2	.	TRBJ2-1	CASSQDWTGRVDEQFF	TGTGCCAGCAGCCAAGATTGGACCGGTAGGGTCGATGAGCAGTTCTTC
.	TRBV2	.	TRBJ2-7	CASRNSGGADEQYF	TGTGCCAGCAGAAACTCCGGGGGAGCGGACGAGCAGTACTTC
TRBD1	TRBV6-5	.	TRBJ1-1	CASSHRTGEAFF	TGTGCCAGCTCTCATCGGACAGGGGAGGCTTTCTTT
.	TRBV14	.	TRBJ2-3	CASSPASLLAAQYF	TGTGCCAGCAGCCCAGCGTCCCTCTTGGCCGCGCAGTATTTT
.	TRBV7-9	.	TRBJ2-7	CASSQRGRQSYEQYF	TGTGCCAGCAGCCAAAGGGGACGCCAGAGCTACGAGCAGTACTTC
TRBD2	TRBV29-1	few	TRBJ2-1	CSVGRAREIHNEQFF	TGCAGCGTTGGACGGGCGCGGGAGATCCACAATGAGCAGTTCTTC
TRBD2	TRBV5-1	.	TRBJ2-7	CASSLGLAGAEQYF	TGCGCCAGCAGCTTGGGTCTAGCGGGAGCCGAGCAGTACTTC
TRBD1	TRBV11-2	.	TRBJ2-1	CASSAPGTGYEQFF	TGTGCCAGCAGCGCCCCTGGGACAGGGTATGAGCAGTTCTTC
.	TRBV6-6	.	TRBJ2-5	CASSQGGSQETQYF	TGTGCCAGCAGTCAAGGCGGGTCACAAGAGACCCAGTACTTC
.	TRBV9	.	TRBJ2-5	CASSARAGVGTQYF	TGTGCCAGCAGCGCCCGGGCAGGGGTCGGGACCCAGTACTTC
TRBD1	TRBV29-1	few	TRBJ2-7	CSASPGQGYEQYF	TGCAGCGCCTCTCCGGGACAGGGGTACGAGCAGTACTTC
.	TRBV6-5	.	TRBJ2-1	CASRPPAGNEQFF	TGTGCCAGCAGGCCTCCGGCAGGGAATGAGCAGTTCTTC
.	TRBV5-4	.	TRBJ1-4	CASSLGQATGEKLFF	TGTGCCAGCAGCTTGGGACAGGCCACAGGTGAAAAACTGTTTTTT
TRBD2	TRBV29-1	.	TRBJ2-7	CSAGRREAEQYF	TGCAGCGCAGGGCGCCGGGAGGCCGAGCAGTACTTC
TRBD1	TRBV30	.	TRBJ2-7	CAWSEFGTGGYEQYF	TGTGCCTGGAGTGAGTTCGGGACAGGGGGCTACGAGCAGTACTTC
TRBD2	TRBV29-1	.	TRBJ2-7	CSAGGEGEQYF	TGCAGCGCCGGAGGGGAGGGCGAGCAGTACTTC
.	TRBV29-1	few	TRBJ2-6	CSVDSRAGANVLTF	TGCAGCGTTGACAGCAGGGCTGGGGCCAACGTCCTGACTTTC
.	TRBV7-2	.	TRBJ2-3	CASSFLLARAGDTQYF	TGTGCCAGCAGCTTTCTCCTCGCGAGGGCCGGAGATACGCAGTATTTT
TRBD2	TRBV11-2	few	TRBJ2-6	CASSPGLAGIGGANVLTF	TGTGCCAGCAGCCCGGGACTAGCGGGTATTGGTGGGGCCAACGTCCTGACTTTC
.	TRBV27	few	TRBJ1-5	CASSSGRFNQPQHF	TGTGCCAGCAGCAGTGGACGGTTCAATCAGCCCCAGCATTTT
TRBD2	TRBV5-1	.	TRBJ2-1	CASSSLGTSGSYEQFF	TGCGCCAGCAGCAGCCTCGGGACTAGCGGGAGCTATGAGCAGTTCTTC
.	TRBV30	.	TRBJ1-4	CAWNSNLNDEKLFF	TGTGCCTGGAATTCGAATCTAAATGATGAAAAACTGTTTTTT
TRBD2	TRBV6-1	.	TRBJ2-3	CASRADKRESDTQYF	TGTGCCAGCAGGGCCGACAAGCGGGAATCAGATACGCAGTATTTT
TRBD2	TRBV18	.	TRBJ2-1	CASSRKYTSGEYNEQFF	TGTGCCAGCTCACGAAAATACACTAGCGGGGAATACAATGAGCAGTTCTTC
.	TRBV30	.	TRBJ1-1	CAWTPTSVGRWNTEAFF	TGTGCCTGGACCCCTACTTCAGTTGGCAGGTGGAACACTGAAGCTTTCTTT
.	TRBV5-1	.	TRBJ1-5	CASSQPRNNQPQHF	TGCGCCAGCAGCCAGCCTCGCAATAATCAGCCCCAGCATTTT
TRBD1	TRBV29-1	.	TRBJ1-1	CSVATGVETEAFF	TGCAGCGTTGCGACAGGGGTTGAGACTGAAGCTTTCTTT